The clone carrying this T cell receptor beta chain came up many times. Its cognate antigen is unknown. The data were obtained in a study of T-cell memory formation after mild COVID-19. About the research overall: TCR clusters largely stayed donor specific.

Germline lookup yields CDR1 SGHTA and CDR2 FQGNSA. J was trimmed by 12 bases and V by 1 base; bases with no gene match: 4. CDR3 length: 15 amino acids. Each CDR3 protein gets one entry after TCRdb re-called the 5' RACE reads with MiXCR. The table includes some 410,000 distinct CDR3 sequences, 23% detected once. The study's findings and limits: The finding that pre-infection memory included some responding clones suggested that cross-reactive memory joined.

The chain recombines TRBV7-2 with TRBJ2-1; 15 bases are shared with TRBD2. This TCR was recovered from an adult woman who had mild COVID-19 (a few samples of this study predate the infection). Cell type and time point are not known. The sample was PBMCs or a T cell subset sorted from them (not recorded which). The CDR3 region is CASSLGTGLAGGQFF. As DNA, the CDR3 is TGTGCCAGCAGCTTAGGGACGGGACTAGCGGGGGGGCAGTTCTTC. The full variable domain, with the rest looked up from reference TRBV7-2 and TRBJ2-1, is GAGVSQSPSNKVTEKGKDVELRCDPISGHTALYWYRQSLGQGLEFLIYFQGNSAPDKSGLPSDRFSAERTGGSVSTLTIQRTQQEDSAVYLCASSLGTGLAGGQFFGPGTRLTVL.